This is a list of T cell receptor beta chains from one sample in a study of monozygotic twins with inflammatory bowel disease. With the 5' RACE reads reprocessed, TCRdb shows one record per CDR3 protein and no DNA. Here the sample table reports 200,000 to 250,000 distinct CDR3 sequences. Specimen: blood. The receptors shown here come from a human donor with ulcerative colitis or Crohn's disease, or a healthy co-twin of an affected twin (not recorded which). Each CDR3 is given with its conserved first and last residue. The order of the fields is J gene, CDR3 length, V gene, CDR3 protein.

TRBJ2-7,14,TRBV29-1,CSVVQLQGTHEQYF
TRBJ2-7,12,TRBV5-1,CASSFDSYEQYF
TRBJ2-1,16,TRBV12-3/TRBV12-4,CASRPSGTGHRYEQFF
TRBJ1-1,13,TRBV6-5,CASRWTENTEAFF
TRBJ2-5,13,TRBV29-1,CSGRTGAQETQYF
TRBJ2-5,14,TRBV7-2,CASSPLRGRETQYF
TRBJ2-3,15,TRBV12-3/TRBV12-4,CASSSSPLFTDTQYF
TRBJ1-2,14,TRBV5-1,CASSLEGQAYGYTF
TRBJ1-5,15,TRBV30,CAWSDPQGSNQPQHF
TRBJ1-2,15,TRBV4-3,CASSQALINRAGYTF
TRBJ1-2,15,TRBV7-6,CASSSFGGTGIGYTF
TRBJ1-2,11,TRBV20-1,CSARLGDGYTF
TRBJ2-1,16,TRBV7-6,CASSLNRQGARGEQFF
TRBJ2-6,15,TRBV7-3,CASSLGQSGANVLTF
TRBJ2-2,13,TRBV10-3,CAISTGATGELFF
TRBJ2-1,16,TRBV24-1,CATSDPGLAEYNEQFF
TRBJ1-1,13,TRBV12-3/TRBV12-4,CASSSGVYTEAFF
TRBJ1-1,11,TRBV4-1,CASSRVGEAFF
TRBJ2-5,15,TRBV2,CASSQSAVLQETQYF
TRBJ1-2,13,TRBV12-3/TRBV12-4,CASSAGSYGGYTF
TRBJ1-2,11,TRBV29-1,CSVEGGPGYTF
TRBJ2-7,14,TRBV5-1,CASSLGLNVYEQYF
TRBJ2-3,15,TRBV5-1,CASSLGNPYGDTQYF
TRBJ2-1,15,TRBV24-1,CATSDASGRHNEQFF
TRBJ1-3,15,TRBV20-1,CSALRTRIGGNTIYF
TRBJ2-2,15,TRBV5-1,CASSLSKGAPGELFF
TRBJ1-5,14,TRBV6-6,CASSYNGRNQPQHF
TRBJ2-3,14,TRBV7-3,CASSLMGTSDTQYF
TRBJ1-1,13,TRBV5-5,CASSSTGGREAFF
TRBJ2-2,20,TRBV4-3,CASSQDLGLWQKADTGELFF
TRBJ2-1,13,TRBV19,CASTTGIYNEQFF
TRBJ1-2,13,TRBV19,CASKARGDYGYTF